Sequencing of this T cell receptor (beta chain) was carried out in a study of blood T cell repertoires in COVID-19. Study-level information: T cells, B-cell-depleted T cells, or PBMCs supplied cDNA or gDNA.

This clone has a single count. In germline, CDR1 is MNHEY, CDR2 SVGEGT. The CDR3 has 13 residues. Deletions cut 2 bases from V and 0 bases from J, with 4 bases between. Generated by immunoSEQ multiplex PCR, the TCRdb table keeps only in-frame clones and is missing some. The sample lists 150,000 to 200,000 clones, about 88% occurring once. The age range of participants was 18 to 89 years, with residence in about 25 US areas. This receptor was obtained from a woman aged 40 to 50 in a cohort exposed to, infected with or recovered from COVID-19 (not recorded which). The sequenced sample was PBMCs or T cells enriched from blood (not recorded which). V usage is TRBV6-2 or TRBV6-3 and J usage is TRBJ1-2; D not certain. In DNA, the CDR3 is TGTGCCAGCAGTTACGGAGCTAACTATGGCTACACCTTC. This gives the protein CASSYGANYGYTF.